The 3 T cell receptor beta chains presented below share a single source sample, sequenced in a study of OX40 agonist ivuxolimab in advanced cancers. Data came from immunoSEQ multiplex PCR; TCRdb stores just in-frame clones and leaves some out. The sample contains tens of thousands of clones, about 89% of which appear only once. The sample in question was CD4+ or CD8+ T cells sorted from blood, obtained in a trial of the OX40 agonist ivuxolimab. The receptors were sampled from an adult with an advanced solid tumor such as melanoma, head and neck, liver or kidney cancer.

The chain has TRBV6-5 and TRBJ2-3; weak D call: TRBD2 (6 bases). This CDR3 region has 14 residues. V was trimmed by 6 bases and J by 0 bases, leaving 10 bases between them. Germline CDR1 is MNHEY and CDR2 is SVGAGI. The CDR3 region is CASSARGSTDTQYF. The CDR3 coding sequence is TGTGCCAGCAGCGCTCGGGGGAGCACAGATACGCAGTATTTT.

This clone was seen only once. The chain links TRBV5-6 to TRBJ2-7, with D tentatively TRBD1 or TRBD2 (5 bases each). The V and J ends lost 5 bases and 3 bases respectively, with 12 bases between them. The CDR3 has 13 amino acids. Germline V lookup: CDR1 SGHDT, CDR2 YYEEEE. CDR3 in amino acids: CASSLMGVYEQYF. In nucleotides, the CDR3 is TGTGCCAGCAGTCTGATGGGGGTCTACGAGCAGTACTTC.

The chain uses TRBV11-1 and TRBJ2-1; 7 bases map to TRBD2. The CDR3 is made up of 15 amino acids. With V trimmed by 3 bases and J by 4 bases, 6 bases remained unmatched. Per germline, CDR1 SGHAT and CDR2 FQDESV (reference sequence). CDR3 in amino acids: CASSLMTSLYNEQFF. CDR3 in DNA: TGTGCCAGCAGCTTGATGACTAGCCTTTACAATGAGCAGTTCTTC.